The 6 T cell receptor beta chains below were found in one sample sequenced in a study of shared clonotypes between healthy human individuals. Generated by immunoSEQ multiplex PCR, the TCRdb table keeps only in-frame clones and is missing some. The sample lists more than 400,000 clones, 90% to 97% seen once, with 0.06% in the top ten. The sequenced material came from naive CD4+ T cells sorted from blood. Subset reported: CD45RA+ positively selected. Receptors were obtained from a woman in her twenties or thirties in good health.

V gene TRBV5-1 combines with J gene TRBJ1-4, with 9 nucleotides matching TRBD1. The CDR3 extends over 17 amino acids. Trimming at V came to 4 bases and at J to 10 bases, leaving 17 bases not matched to a gene. The germline V gene encodes CDR1 SGHRS and CDR2 YFSETQ. Written as DNA, the CDR3 is TGCGCCAGCAGCAAGGACAGGGGCGACCCGGACGTTAGAAAACTGTTTTTT. Protein product: CASSKDRGDPDVRKLFF.

The rearrangement uses TRBV28 and TRBJ2-3, with D maybe TRBD1 (6 bases). Between the trimmed V and J ends, which lost 6 bases and 2 bases, there was a span of 15 bases. Germline CDR1 is MDHEN and CDR2 is SYDVKM. The CDR3 loop spans 15 amino acids. Here the CDR3 DNA reads TGTGCCAGCAGCACAGGACAGTGGAACACAGATACGCAGTATTTT. This encodes CASSTGQWNTDTQYF. The entire variable domain, with the rest obtained from reference TRBV28 and TRBJ2-3, is as follows: DVKVTQSSRYLVKRTGEKVFLECVQDMDHENMFWYRQDPGLGLRLIYFSYDVKMKEKGDIPEGYSVSREKKERFSLILESASTNQTSMYLCASSTGQWNTDTQYFGPGTRLTVL.

The CDR3 coding sequence is TGTGCCTGGAGTGTCGGACACCCCATCTCTGGGGCCAACGTCCTGACTTTC. It translates to CAWSVGHPISGANVLTF. The rearrangement joins TRBV30 to TRBJ2-6; possibly TRBD1 for D (5 bases). The CDR3 is 17 residues long. Germline V gene sequence: CDR1 GTSNPN, CDR2 SVGIG (reference sequence). V dropped 0 bases and J dropped 0 bases, with 12 bases sitting between them. Using reference TRBV30 and TRBJ2-6 for the parts outside the CDR3, the full variable domain is SQTIHQWPATLVQPVGSPLSLECTVEGTSNPNLYWYRQAAGRGLQLLFYSVGIGQISSEVPQNLSASRPQDRQFILSSKKLLLSDSGFYLCAWSVGHPISGANVLTFGAGSRLTVL.

This clone is a singleton in its sample. The genes are TRBV7-8 and TRBJ2-7; D is unresolved. The V gene's germline CDR1 is SGHVS and CDR2 FQNEAQ. This CDR3 is built from 15 residues. The V and J ends lost 1 base and 4 bases respectively, with 14 bases between them. CDR3 region: CASSLVATGPYEQYF. CDR3 sequence (DNA): TGTGCCAGCAGCTTAGTGGCTACCGGGCCATACGAGCAGTACTTC.

The chain links TRBV28 to TRBJ2-3; a weak D match, TRBD1 (5 bases). Per the germline V gene, CDR1 is MDHEN and CDR2 is SYDVKM. V was pared by 5 bases and J by 4 bases, with 10 bases between. CDR3 length: 13 amino acids. CDR3 protein: CASSLRTPDTQYF. As DNA, the CDR3 is TGTGCCAGCAGTCTCAGGACACCAGATACGCAGTATTTT.

The J gene is TRBJ2-1, the V gene TRBV10-3; no reliable D call. This CDR3 region has 16 residues. Germline V lookup: CDR1 ENHRY, CDR2 SYGVKD. V was shortened by 3 bases and J by 0 bases, with 12 bases between the two germline ends. The CDR3 protein is CAISEGQPSSYNEQFF. The CDR3 nucleotides are TGTGCCATCAGTGAAGGCCAACCGAGCTCCTACAATGAGCAGTTCTTC.